The 31 T cell receptor beta chains listed next were all sequenced from one sample in a study of PD-1 blockade in mismatch repair-deficient tumors. Method: immunoSEQ multiplex PCR; TCRdb's copy keeps in-frame clones and lacks some. The sample lists 35,000 to 40,000 clones; roughly 80% were seen once. The sequencing used peripheral blood, collected 4 weeks after starting pembrolizumab. Source of these receptors: an adult with mismatch repair-deficient cancer.

The chain combines TRBV27 with TRBJ2-3; no reliable D call. V gave up 2 bases and J gave up 5 bases, with 5 bases separating them. Looked up from germline, CDR1 is MNHEY and CDR2 is SMNVEV (reference sequence). The CDR3 consists of 12 residues. CDR3 amino acids: CASSLIGDTQYF. The CDR3 region has the DNA TGTGCCAGCAGTTTAATAGGAGATACGCAGTATTTT.

V is TRBV7-9 and J is TRBJ2-3; no clear D gene. Trimming removed 2 bases from V and 6 bases from J, with 3 bases in between. The CDR3 loop spans 11 amino acids. Germline V gene sequence: CDR1 SEHNR, CDR2 FQNEAQ (reference sequence). The CDR3 protein is CASSLQDTQYF. The CDR3, as DNA: TGTGCCAGCAGCTTACAGGATACGCAGTATTTT.

The V and J genes are TRBV5-1 and TRBJ1-1, with TRBD1 as a possible D gene (6 bases). Per germline, CDR1 SGHRS and CDR2 YFSETQ. V lost 0 bases and J lost 0, with 9 bases in between. The CDR3 is made up of 15 amino acids. The CDR3 DNA reads TGCGCCAGCAGCTTGGGCAGGGGAATGAACACTGAAGCTTTCTTT. Its translation: CASSLGRGMNTEAFF.

The chain combines TRBV27 with TRBJ2-2; D could derive from TRBD1 or TRBD2 (5 bases each). CDR1 and CDR2 from the germline V gene are MNHEY and SMNVEV (reference sequence). Trimming removed 1 base at V and 0 bases at J, with 9 bases between. The CDR3 spans 16 residues. The CDR3 protein is CASSLYGGSNTGELFF. CDR3 DNA: TGTGCCAGCAGTTTATATGGGGGTTCGAACACCGGGGAGCTGTTTTTT.

CDR3 protein: CASSRMAGGEGTQYF. CDR3 sequence (DNA): TGCGCCAGCAGTAGGATGGCGGGAGGGGAGGGGACCCAGTACTTC. V usage is TRBV10-2 and J usage is TRBJ2-5; 9 nucleotides line up with TRBD2. The junction had 11 bases not matched to a gene; V was cut back by 5 bases and J by 7 bases. Germline V gene sequence: CDR1 WSHSY, CDR2 SAAADI. This CDR3 region has 15 residues.

V usage is TRBV6-1 and J usage is TRBJ2-3; D not resolved. V was pared by 1 base and J by 2 bases, with 13 bases between. From germline, CDR1 is MNHNS and CDR2 SASEGT. The CDR3 is made up of 16 amino acids. CDR3: CASSEERQIYTDTQYF. CDR3 nucleotide sequence: TGTGCCAGCAGTGAAGAACGTCAGATTTACACAGATACGCAGTATTTT.

The genes are TRBV2 and TRBJ2-1; the D gene is possibly TRBD1 (6 bases). The CDR3 totals 19 residues. Trimming removed 1 base at V and 5 bases at J, with 24 bases between. Looked up from germline, CDR1 is SNHLY and CDR2 is FYNNEI. For the CDR3, the DNA is TGTGCCAGCAGTGAAGGGGAGATCAGGGGAATGGAGGTCGACAATGAGCAGTTCTTC. As protein: CASSEGEIRGMEVDNEQFF.

The rearrangement uses TRBV15 and TRBJ1-2, with TRBD1 matching 9 bases. Germline loops: CDR1 LNHNV, CDR2 YYDKDF (reference sequence). The CDR3 has 13 residues. The trim removed 3 bases at V and 8 bases at J, leaving 4 bases unmatched. The CDR3 loop is CATSRRTGDGYTF. The CDR3 DNA reads as TGTGCCACCAGCAGGCGGACAGGGGACGGCTACACCTTC.

The chain combines TRBV19 with TRBJ2-5; the D call may be TRBD1 or TRBD2 (6 bases each). This CDR3 comprises 12 residues. Germline-derived CDR1 and CDR2 are LNHDA and SQIVND (reference sequence). V shed 4 bases and J shed 4 bases, with 7 bases lying between them. The CDR3 reads CASSKGGETQYF. The DNA of the CDR3 is TGTGCCAGTAGTAAGGGGGGAGAGACCCAGTACTTC.

This clone has just one count. The V gene is TRBV6-6, the J gene TRBJ1-4, with a tentative D call TRBD1 (5 bases). The V gene's germline CDR1 is MNHNY and CDR2 SVGAGI (reference sequence). The CDR3 length is 15 residues. V was pared by 8 bases and J by 2 bases, with 15 bases between. DNA of the CDR3: TGTGCCAGCGCCGAGGGAGGGGTTACTAATGAAAAACTGTTTTTT. Its protein product is CASAEGGVTNEKLFF.

The chain couples TRBV7-2 to TRBJ2-2, with 7 bases lining up with TRBD2. The germline CDR1 and CDR2 sequences are SGHTA and FQGNSA. CDR3 length: 15 residues. With V trimmed by 6 bases and J by 5 bases, 9 bases remained unmatched. In DNA form, the CDR3 reads TGTGCCAGCAGTCCCAGCGGGAAGGGGACCGGGGAGCTGTTTTTT. Translating it yields CASSPSGKGTGELFF.

V and J are TRBV9 and TRBJ2-7, with 7 positions matching TRBD1. Trimming removed 3 bases from V and 5 bases from J; junction bases left unmatched: 11. The germline V gene encodes CDR1 SGDLS and CDR2 YYNGEE. CDR3 length: 15 residues. CDR3 in DNA: TGTGCCAGCAGCGATACCGGAGACAGGGACCACGAGCAGTACTTC. This gives the protein CASSDTGDRDHEQYF.

The gene calls are TRBV7-8 and TRBJ2-1; 8 bases are shared with TRBD2. Trimming cost V 3 bases and J 7 bases; bases outside gene matches: 14. The CDR3 runs to 17 residues. Germline V gene lookup returns CDR1 SGHVS and CDR2 FQNEAQ. CDR3: CASSLRLAPTPRNEQFF. The CDR3 DNA follows: TGTGCCAGCAGCTTGAGACTAGCGCCTACGCCCAGGAATGAGCAGTTCTTC. The variable domain in full, completed from reference TRBV7-8 and TRBJ2-1, reads GAGVSQSPRYKVAKRGQDVALRCDPISGHVSLFWYQQALGQGPEFLTYFQNEAQLDKSGLPSDRFFAERPEGSVSTLKIQRTQQEDSAVYLCASSLRLAPTPRNEQFFGPGTRLTVL.

V usage is TRBV7-2 and J usage is TRBJ2-7; weak D call: TRBD2 (7 bases). This CDR3 has 17 residues. V lost 2 bases, J lost 6 bases, and 23 bases lay in between. Germline CDR1 reads SGHTA; CDR2 reads FQGNSA. CDR3 coding DNA: TGTGCCAGCAGCTTATTCCCCCAAGGGCTCGCGGGGGCCGAGCAGTACTTC. Translated: CASSLFPQGLAGAEQYF.

The chain links TRBV7-9 to TRBJ2-3; weak D call: TRBD2 (5 bases). The CDR3 runs 13 residues. The germline V and J ends were trimmed by 2 bases and 5 bases, with 8 bases remaining between them. The germline gives CDR1 SEHNR, CDR2 FQNEAQ (reference sequence). The CDR3 DNA is TGTGCCAGCAGCTTACTGGGGAGAGATACGCAGTATTTT. Translating gives CASSLLGRDTQYF.

The chain has TRBV28 and TRBJ2-7; 10 bases map to TRBD1. The trim removed 2 bases at V and 3 bases at J, leaving 4 bases unmatched. This CDR3 region has 15 residues. The V gene's germline CDR1 is MDHEN and CDR2 SYDVKM. The CDR3 nucleotides are TGTGCCAGCAGTTTAGTGGGACAGGGGATCTACGAGCAGTACTTC. Its translation: CASSLVGQGIYEQYF.

The chain combines TRBV9 with TRBJ1-2; D gene unclear. Between the trimmed V and J ends, which lost 3 bases and 8 bases, there was a span of 14 bases. The germline CDR1 and CDR2 sequences are SGDLS and YYNGEE. The CDR3 spans 13 residues. The CDR3 DNA sequence: TGTGCCAGCAGCGCCCCCGGGATAGAGGGCTACACCTTC. This gives the protein CASSAPGIEGYTF.

J is TRBJ2-1 and V is TRBV9, with 7 bases fitting TRBD2. The CDR3 length is 15 residues. Germline assignment: CDR1 SGDLS and CDR2 YYNGEE. V dropped 7 bases and J dropped 7; count of bases not matched to a gene: 14. The DNA of the CDR3 is TGTGCCAGCGCTTTTAGCGGGTCGCAAACGAATGAGCAGTTCTTC. Amino acids: CASAFSGSQTNEQFF.

V is TRBV7-6 and J is TRBJ2-7; 9 bases fit TRBD1. Germline CDR1 is SGHVS and CDR2 is FNYEAQ. V trimming: 0 bases; J trimming: 4 bases; junction bases outside the gene matches: 7. CDR3 size: 16 residues. CDR3 sequence (DNA): TGTGCCAGCAGCTTAGCGGAACCGGGACAGGGATACGAGCAGTACTTC. Amino acids: CASSLAEPGQGYEQYF.

Only one count was recorded for this clone. This chain's CDR3 is CASSEGGTTEVGELFF. In nucleotides, the CDR3 is TGTGCCAGCAGTGAGGGGGGGACGACAGAGGTCGGGGAGCTGTTTTTT. The gene calls are TRBV6-1 and TRBJ2-2, with 7 bases fitting TRBD2. V lost 3 bases and J lost 7; bases outside the gene matches: 11. This CDR3 region has 16 residues. The germline V gene encodes CDR1 MNHNS and CDR2 SASEGT.

The chain links TRBV6-1 to TRBJ2-7, with unresolved D. This CDR3 has 14 amino acids. CDR1 MNHNS and CDR2 SASEGT come from the germline V gene. The germline V and J ends were trimmed by 5 bases and 1 base, with 12 bases remaining between them. Here the CDR3 DNA reads TGTGCCAGCAGTCTACCCAATCCTTCCTACGAGCAGTACTTC. It specifies CASSLPNPSYEQYF.

CDR3 loop: CASSLGGLVYGDTQYF. The CDR3, as DNA: TGTGCCAGCAGCTTAGGGGGTCTCGTGTATGGAGATACGCAGTATTTT. The chain uses TRBV7-9 and TRBJ2-3, with D hard to call. The V gene lost 1 base and the J gene lost 5 bases, with 16 bases spanning the gap. Germline V gives CDR1 SEHNR, CDR2 FQNEAQ (reference sequence). The CDR3 has 16 residues.

The chain recombines TRBV4-1 with TRBJ2-3; TRBD2 matches at 11 bases. CDR1 is MGHRA and CDR2 is YSYEKL in the germline V gene. With V trimmed by 5 bases and J by 2 bases, 9 bases remained unmatched. CDR3 length: 17 amino acids. CDR3 in amino acids: CASSLPGLADFTDTQYF. The CDR3 region has the DNA TGCGCCAGCAGCTTGCCGGGACTAGCGGATTTCACAGATACGCAGTATTTT.

The chain has TRBV2 and TRBJ2-1, with D possibly TRBD2 on 6 matching bases. Germline V CDR1 and CDR2: SNHLY, FYNNEI. CDR3 length: 15 residues. V was cut by 4 bases and J by 1 base, with 11 bases left in between. The CDR3: CASSGLAESYNEQFF. Here the CDR3 DNA reads TGTGCCAGCAGTGGATTAGCGGAATCCTACAATGAGCAGTTCTTC.

The chain employs TRBV4-3 and TRBJ2-5, with TRBD1 matching over 11 bases. Germline loops: CDR1 LGHNA, CDR2 YSLEER. The CDR3 has 17 amino acids. V lost 0 bases, J lost 2 bases, and 5 bases stayed unmatched. CDR3 sequence reads: CASSQDSGTGGQETQYF. As DNA, the CDR3 is TGCGCCAGCAGCCAAGATTCCGGGACAGGGGGTCAAGAGACCCAGTACTTC.

This chain joins TRBV10-3 and TRBJ1-1; perhaps TRBD1 as D (6 bases). V gave up 5 bases and J gave up 5 bases, with 12 bases separating them. The CDR3 length is 13 residues. CDR1 is ENHRY, CDR2 SYGVKD, per germline. CDR3 amino acids: CAISRGMGTEAFF. Written as DNA, the CDR3 is TGTGCCATCAGTAGGGGGATGGGGACTGAAGCTTTCTTT.

V is TRBV5-1 and J is TRBJ2-1, with unresolved D. Germline V gene data show CDR1 as SGHRS and CDR2 as YFSETQ. V was trimmed by 0 bases and J by 0 bases, leaving 10 bases between them. The CDR3 is made up of 16 amino acids. The CDR3 reads CASSLEPASSYNEQFF. The CDR3 region has the DNA TGCGCCAGCAGCTTGGAGCCCGCCAGCTCCTACAATGAGCAGTTCTTC.

This clone was detected a few times. This sequence joins TRBV7-9 and TRBJ1-4, with a possible D match to TRBD1 (5 bases). Germline V lookup: CDR1 SEHNR, CDR2 FQNEAQ (reference sequence). V was shortened by 7 bases and J by 14 bases, with 17 bases between the two germline ends. This CDR3 has 12 amino acids. This CDR3 reads CASTRQQEDLFF. CDR3 nucleotides: TGTGCCAGCACGAGACAGCAAGAGGACCTGTTTTTT.

The CDR3 loop is CASSGSTDTQYF. The CDR3 DNA reads as TGTGCCAGTAGCGGAAGCACAGATACGCAGTATTTT. This chain connects TRBV19 to TRBJ2-3; D gene uncertain. Germline CDR1 is LNHDA and CDR2 is SQIVND (reference sequence). The CDR3 covers 12 residues. Trimming took 6 bases from V and 0 from J, leaving 4 bases between them. Looking up the rest from reference TRBV19 and TRBJ2-3 gives the full variable domain: DGGITQSPKYLFRKEGQNVTLSCEQNLNHDAMYWYRQDPGQGLRLIYYSQIVNDFQKGDIAEGYSVSREKKESFPLTVTSAQKNPTAFYLCASSGSTDTQYFGPGTRLTVL.

The V call is TRBV6-6, the J call TRBJ2-7; tentatively, D is TRBD1 (6 bases). Trimming removed 2 bases at V and 4 bases at J, with 9 bases between. Germline V gene data show CDR1 as MNHNY and CDR2 as SVGAGI (reference sequence). CDR3 length equals 13 residues. The CDR3 DNA reads TGTGCCAGCAGTTACCCTGACAGGTACGAGCAGTACTTC. Protein product: CASSYPDRYEQYF.

The chain joins TRBV4-1 to TRBJ2-3, with 12 bases lining up with TRBD2. Germline loops: CDR1 MGHRA, CDR2 YSYEKL. V dropped 1 base and J dropped 6; count of bases not matched to a gene: 8. The CDR3 spans 17 residues. This CDR3 is CASSQVLAGGPLDTQYF. DNA for the CDR3: TGCGCCAGCAGCCAAGTTCTAGCGGGAGGGCCGTTGGATACGCAGTATTTT.